This section outlines one T cell receptor (beta chain) sequence together with its context. The record originates from a study of shared clonotypes between healthy human individuals. Per germline, CDR1 SGHVS and CDR2 FQNEAQ. This CDR3 contains 16 residues. The V gene end was trimmed by 5 bases and the J gene end by 7 bases; junction bases not matched to a gene: 10. The protocol was immunoSEQ multiplex PCR, while the TCRdb copy is restricted to in-frame clones and leaves out a portion. This repertoire shows about 490,000 clones, over 60% found once; its top ten account for roughly 13%. This clonotype was obtained from a woman between 40 and 50 years old in good health. Some clones in this sample may be carry-over from other donors' samples. Sequencing input: PBMCs. This chain uses TRBV7-8 with TRBJ1-4, with 10 positions matching TRBD1. CDR3: CASSPNPGQGSEKLFF. For the CDR3, the DNA is TGTGCCAGCAGCCCAAATCCGGGACAGGGGAGTGAAAAACTGTTTTTT.